These T cell receptor beta chains were read from a single sample in a study of Ad26.COV2.S vaccination and SARS-CoV-2 variants. Produced via immunoSEQ multiplex PCR; TCRdb's table is partial and in-frame only. The sample includes 430,000 or so clones, roughly nine tenths of them seen just once. The sequences come from peripheral blood, collected in a trial of Ad26.COV2.S vaccine versus placebo. The receptors here all came from a person aged 18-60 years who received the Ad26.COV2.S COVID-19 vaccine or a placebo. CDR3s include the opening cysteine and the closing phenylalanine or tryptophan. The D gene is left open where the match is weak. Rows give clone size only sometimes, using once, few, many, or a class for an expanded clone.

size	D	length	V	J	CDR3	DNA
.	.	16	TRBV18	TRBJ2-1	CASSPRPPDAYNEQFF	TGTGCCAGCTCACCAAGGCCCCCCGACGCCTACAATGAGCAGTTCTTC
.	TRBD2	15	TRBV5-1	TRBJ2-3	CASTDSGGNTDTQYF	TGCGCCAGCACCGATAGCGGGGGGAACACAGATACGCAGTATTTT
once	TRBD2	14	TRBV18	TRBJ2-5	CASSRGLHQETQYF	TGTGCCAGCTCACGGGGACTACACCAAGAGACCCAGTACTTC
.	.	14	TRBV5-1	TRBJ2-5	CASSLVLPGETQYF	TGCGCCAGCAGCTTGGTTCTACCTGGAGAGACCCAGTACTTC
few	TRBD1	14	TRBV7-9	TRBJ2-5	CASSLWGQEETQYF	TGTGCCAGCAGCTTATGGGGACAGGAAGAGACCCAGTACTTC
.	.	15	TRBV4-3	TRBJ1-2	CASSQDGRGFYGYTF	TGCGCCAGCAGCCAAGATGGGCGGGGCTTTTATGGCTACACCTTC
.	TRBD2	17	TRBV9	TRBJ2-3	CASSFHPGGAGTDTQYF	TGTGCCAGCAGCTTCCACCCGGGGGGGGCCGGCACAGATACGCAGTATTTT
.	.	12	TRBV19	TRBJ1-3	CASRQFGNTIYF	TGTGCCTCTAGACAGTTCGGAAACACCATATATTTT
few	.	15	TRBV4-2	TRBJ1-1	CASSQAVTEPTEAFF	TGTGCCAGCAGCCAAGCTGTGACAGAGCCCACTGAAGCTTTCTTT
.	.	16	TRBV7-3	TRBJ2-2	CASSLQSSWNTGELFF	TGTGCCAGCAGCTTGCAGTCCTCCTGGAACACCGGGGAGCTGTTTTTT
.	TRBD1	18	TRBV9	TRBJ2-6	CASSARDRVFSGANVLTF	TGTGCCAGCAGCGCCAGGGACAGGGTCTTCTCTGGGGCCAACGTCCTGACTTTC
.	.	11	TRBV28	TRBJ1-2	CSIYSNYGYTF	TGTTCTATCTACTCGAACTATGGCTACACCTTC
once	.	13	TRBV7-8	TRBJ1-2	CASSLAPNYGYTF	TGTGCCAGCAGCTTAGCGCCAAACTATGGCTACACCTTC
.	.	15	TRBV18	TRBJ2-2	CASSPRTANTGELFF	TGTGCCAGCTCACCGAGGACAGCGAACACCGGGGAGCTGTTTTTT
.	TRBD1	15	TRBV11-2	TRBJ2-5	CASSPHRGPQETQYF	TGTGCCAGCAGTCCCCACAGGGGACCACAAGAGACCCAGTACTTC
.	TRBD1	15	TRBV7-8	TRBJ2-1	CASSTGQASYNEQFF	TGTGCCAGCAGCACCGGACAGGCCTCCTACAATGAGCAGTTCTTC
.	.	12	TRBV28	TRBJ2-1	CASSLDRDEQFF	TGTGCCAGCAGTCTAGATCGCGATGAGCAGTTCTTC
.	TRBD2	16	TRBV4-2	TRBJ2-3	CASSQDRTSGTDTQYF	TGTGCCAGCAGCCAAGACCGCACTAGCGGGACAGATACGCAGTATTTT
.	TRBD2	17	TRBV5-1	TRBJ2-1	CASSYKSLAGVYNEQFF	TGCGCCAGCAGTTATAAGTCCCTAGCGGGAGTATACAATGAGCAGTTCTTC
.	TRBD1	14	TRBV18	TRBJ1-6	CASSPFTGESPLHF	TGTGCCAGCTCGCCGTTTACAGGGGAATCACCCCTCCACTTT
.	.	14	TRBV4-2	TRBJ2-1	CASSVLSSYNEQFF	TGTGCCAGCAGTGTGCTGAGCTCCTACAATGAGCAGTTCTTC